Below, 11 T cell receptor beta chains from the same sample are listed, as sequenced in a study of T cells after yellow fever vaccination. TCRdb re-called the 5' RACE reads with MiXCR, one entry per CDR3 protein. The sample shows about 350,000 distinct CDR3 sequences, about 7.8% of them seen only once. The source material was PBMCs, sampled around 45 days after the first yellow fever vaccination. These receptors all stem from a man younger than 30 who received the YFV17D yellow fever vaccine.

CDR3 residues: CASSAPDTQYF. The CDR3 DNA reads TGTGCCAGCAGTGCGCCAGATACGCAGTATTTT. V and J are TRBV2 and TRBJ2-3; unclear D gene. The V end was cut by 4 bases, the J end by 4 bases, with 3 bases between. The CDR3 totals 11 residues. The V gene's germline CDR1 is SNHLY and CDR2 FYNNEI. Using reference TRBV2 and TRBJ2-3 for the parts outside the CDR3, the full variable domain is EPEVTQTPSHQVTQMGQEVILRCVPISNHLYFYWYRQILGQKVEFLVSFYNNEISEKSEIFDDQFSVERPDGSNFTLKIRSTKLEDSAMYFCASSAPDTQYFGPGTRLTVL.

J is TRBJ2-3 and V is TRBV5-1, with TRBD2 matching over 15 bases. The germline V gene encodes CDR1 SGHRS and CDR2 YFSETQ. The CDR3 runs to 19 residues. The V segment lost 3 bases and the J segment 6 bases; nucleotides outside the gene matches: 14. In DNA form, the CDR3 reads TGCGCCAGCAGCTACACTTGGGCAACCGGGACTAGCGGGGGGGATACGCAGTATTTT. Translation gives CASSYTWATGTSGGDTQYF.

The chain combines TRBV15 with TRBJ1-5; no firm D call. CDR1 and CDR2 from the germline V gene are LNHNV and YYDKDF (reference sequence). Trimming took 0 bases from V and 6 from J, leaving 6 bases between them. This CDR3 has 13 residues. CDR3 in DNA: TGTGCCACCAGCAGAGATTATGGTCAGCCCCAGCATTTT. Translation gives CATSRDYGQPQHF.

The J gene is TRBJ1-2, the V gene TRBV30; D uncertain. Trimming left V 0 bases short and J 4 bases short, with 6 bases between. Per the germline V gene, CDR1 is GTSNPN and CDR2 is SVGIG (reference sequence). The CDR3 is made up of 12 amino acids. CDR3 bases: TGTGCCTGGAGTGTTTCTTCCTATGGCTACACCTTC. Protein sequence: CAWSVSSYGYTF.

This clonotype was detected a few times. The chain combines TRBV5-1 with TRBJ2-2, with a tentative D call TRBD2 (6 bases). Germline V lookup: CDR1 SGHRS, CDR2 YFSETQ. V was shortened by 4 bases and J by 6 bases, with 10 bases between the two germline ends. The CDR3 consists of 13 residues. The CDR3 sequence: CASSEPSAGELFF. The CDR3, as DNA: TGCGCCAGCAGCGAGCCTAGCGCCGGGGAGCTGTTTTTT.

This clonotype was seen a handful of times. The chain recombines TRBV5-1 with TRBJ1-1; perhaps TRBD1 as D (5 bases). The germline V and J ends were trimmed by 4 bases and 5 bases, with 15 bases remaining between them. The germline V gene encodes CDR1 SGHRS and CDR2 YFSETQ. The CDR3 has 14 residues. The CDR3 DNA reads TGCGCCAGCAGCCGAAGGGGTTGGGGAACTGAAGCTTTCTTT. This translates into CASSRRGWGTEAFF.

This clonotype was seen ten or more times. The J gene is TRBJ2-2, the V gene TRBV12-3 or TRBV12-4; unclear D gene. This CDR3 contains 14 residues. V lost 4 bases and J lost 5, with 11 bases in between. The CDR3 DNA is TGTGCCAGCAGTTCAATAGCACGTACCGGGGAGCTGTTTTTT. Its translation: CASSSIARTGELFF.

This clonotype occurred a few times. The V gene is TRBV5-6, the J gene TRBJ2-5, with a weak D call TRBD2 (7 bases). V was cut by 0 bases and J by 7 bases, with 10 bases left in between. Germline assignment: CDR1 SGHDT and CDR2 YYEEEE. This CDR3 region has 13 residues. The CDR3 loop reads CASSLEGGGTQYF. CDR3 bases: TGTGCCAGCAGCTTGGAGGGGGGGGGGACCCAGTACTTC.

This clonotype was seen a handful of times. The chain has TRBV3-1 and TRBJ2-5; D possibly corresponds to TRBD2 (6 bases). This CDR3 has 16 residues. CDR1 LGHDT and CDR2 YNNKEL come from the germline V gene (reference sequence). V was shortened by 0 bases and J by 2 bases, with 13 bases between the two germline ends. The CDR3 sequence: CASSQDREFPQETQYF. The CDR3 DNA sequence: TGTGCCAGCAGCCAAGATCGGGAGTTCCCTCAAGAGACCCAGTACTTC.

This clonotype was detected ten times or more. V usage is TRBV6-2 or TRBV6-3 and J usage is TRBJ2-4; D is ambiguous. The V end was cut by 10 bases, the J end by 0 bases, with 10 bases between. CDR3 length: 13 residues. CDR1 is MNHEY, CDR2 SVGEGT, per germline. The CDR3, as DNA: TGTGCCACCTGCGCGGTAGCCAAAAACATTCAGTACTTC. Translated: CATCAVAKNIQYF.

This clonotype was counted a few times. The junction does not match germline at one end; this may be a read error. For the CDR3, the DNA is TGTGCCAGCAGCCAAGATCTCGGGACTAGATCGAACTTC. It codes for CASSQDLGTRSNF. The chain is built from TRBV3-1 and TRBJ2-7; 8 bases fit TRBD2. This CDR3 spans 13 amino acids. CDR1 and CDR2 from the germline V gene are LGHDT and YNNKEL (reference sequence).